This T cell receptor beta chain was documented in a study of response to subunit inactivated influenza vaccine. TCRdb analysed the RT-PCR reads with MiXCR anew, one entry per CDR3 protein. Among over 300,000 distinct CDR3 sequences, just over 20% were seen once, and the ten largest hold more than 8.5%. CDR1 is SEHNR, CDR2 FQNEAQ, per germline (reference sequence). The CDR3 runs 17 residues. The V gene end was trimmed by 5 bases and the J gene end by 1 base; junction bases not matched to a gene: 10. The clonotype comes from a man in his fifties or sixties who received an inactivated influenza vaccine. The chain has TRBV7-9 and TRBJ2-5, with 10 nucleotides matching TRBD1. The specimen was PBMCs from blood, collected 21 months after vaccination. The DNA for the CDR3 is TGTGCCAGCAGCGCCTCCGGGACAGGGGTGTCCCAAGAGACCCAGTACTTC. Its protein is CASSASGTGVSQETQYF.